This T cell receptor beta chain was identified in a study of blood T cell repertoires in COVID-19 (dated by TCRdb to 2018 to 2021). With respect to the entire study: Collaborator samples came from the United States, Italy and Spain and covered acute and convalescent phases of COVID-19. The samples were drawn from two sources: the first 160 participants of the ongoing ImmuneRACE study, and 1,000 to 1,500 subjects contributed by 6 global collaborators. The repertoires were released in a freely available public database intended as a resource for research on the immune response to SARS-CoV-2. The prospective study material was composed of cDNA or gDNA derived from T cells, B-cell-depleted T cells, or PBMCs. Sample metadata almost always included a de-identified subject ID, COVID-19 status, age in years and sex. Where available, HLA class I and class II types were obtained from metadata supplied by the sample provider rather than from assay-based typing. The dataset comprised deeply sampled blood TCRbeta repertoires from subjects exposed to, actively infected with, or recovered from COVID-19.

Overall results and qualifications from the work: The quantity of clinical and demographic metadata differed by source and by participant and was supplied without curation.

With respect to this clone: There is no known antigen for this receptor. Base qualities are not provided; no much larger clone lies one nucleotide away.

TCRbeta CDR3 regions were amplified from genomic DNA by means of the immunoSEQ Assay, a bias-controlled multiplex PCR. Per the original workflow: The number of nucleated cells in each sample was estimated from the amplification of reference gene primers within the assay. To quantify the absolute abundance of each unique TCRbeta CDR3 rearrangement, sequence reads were collapsed and filtered. For each sample, productive Simpson clonality was calculated as the square root of Simpson's diversity index over productive rearrangements. TCRdb retrieved this table from immuneACCESS and kept in-frame rearrangements only. Not all clones are present; in checked studies, unresolved V genes account for under half, and no reason is known for the remainder. From that table come the V and J calls and clone size; the DNA was used to work out D and trimming. For this sample the table gives 300,000 to 400,000 clones, of which around 90% were detected only once. 9.9% of the sample comes from the top ten.

One collaborating source in Seattle enrolled patients while the patients were actively infected and followed the patients over time throughout the course of disease. Each collaborating institution followed its own protocols to collect whole blood in K2EDTA tubes. For TCRbeta analysis, collaborator samples were shipped as frozen whole blood, as isolated PBMCs, or as DNA extracted from either sample type. The source material was peripheral blood. The TCR comes from a man in his thirties or forties with COVID-19, enrolled during active disease.

In nucleotide form, the sequence is TGTGCCAGCAGCCAAGGCGCACAGGGGGCATATGGCTACACCTTC. Its protein reads: CASSQGAQGAYGYTF. The chain joins TRBV3-1 (or the pseudogene TRBV3-2) to TRBJ1-2; 9 middle bases align to TRBD1. The CDR3 goes from the cysteine to the phenylalanine over 15 residues. Only the CDR3 part of the read is kept: 45 bases, read in frame from the first base. Trimming leaves V shorter by 1 base and J shorter by 5 bases, with the junction holding 5 bases beyond the gene matches. The germline V gene (reference sequence) yields LGHDT for CDR1 and YNNKEL for CDR2.